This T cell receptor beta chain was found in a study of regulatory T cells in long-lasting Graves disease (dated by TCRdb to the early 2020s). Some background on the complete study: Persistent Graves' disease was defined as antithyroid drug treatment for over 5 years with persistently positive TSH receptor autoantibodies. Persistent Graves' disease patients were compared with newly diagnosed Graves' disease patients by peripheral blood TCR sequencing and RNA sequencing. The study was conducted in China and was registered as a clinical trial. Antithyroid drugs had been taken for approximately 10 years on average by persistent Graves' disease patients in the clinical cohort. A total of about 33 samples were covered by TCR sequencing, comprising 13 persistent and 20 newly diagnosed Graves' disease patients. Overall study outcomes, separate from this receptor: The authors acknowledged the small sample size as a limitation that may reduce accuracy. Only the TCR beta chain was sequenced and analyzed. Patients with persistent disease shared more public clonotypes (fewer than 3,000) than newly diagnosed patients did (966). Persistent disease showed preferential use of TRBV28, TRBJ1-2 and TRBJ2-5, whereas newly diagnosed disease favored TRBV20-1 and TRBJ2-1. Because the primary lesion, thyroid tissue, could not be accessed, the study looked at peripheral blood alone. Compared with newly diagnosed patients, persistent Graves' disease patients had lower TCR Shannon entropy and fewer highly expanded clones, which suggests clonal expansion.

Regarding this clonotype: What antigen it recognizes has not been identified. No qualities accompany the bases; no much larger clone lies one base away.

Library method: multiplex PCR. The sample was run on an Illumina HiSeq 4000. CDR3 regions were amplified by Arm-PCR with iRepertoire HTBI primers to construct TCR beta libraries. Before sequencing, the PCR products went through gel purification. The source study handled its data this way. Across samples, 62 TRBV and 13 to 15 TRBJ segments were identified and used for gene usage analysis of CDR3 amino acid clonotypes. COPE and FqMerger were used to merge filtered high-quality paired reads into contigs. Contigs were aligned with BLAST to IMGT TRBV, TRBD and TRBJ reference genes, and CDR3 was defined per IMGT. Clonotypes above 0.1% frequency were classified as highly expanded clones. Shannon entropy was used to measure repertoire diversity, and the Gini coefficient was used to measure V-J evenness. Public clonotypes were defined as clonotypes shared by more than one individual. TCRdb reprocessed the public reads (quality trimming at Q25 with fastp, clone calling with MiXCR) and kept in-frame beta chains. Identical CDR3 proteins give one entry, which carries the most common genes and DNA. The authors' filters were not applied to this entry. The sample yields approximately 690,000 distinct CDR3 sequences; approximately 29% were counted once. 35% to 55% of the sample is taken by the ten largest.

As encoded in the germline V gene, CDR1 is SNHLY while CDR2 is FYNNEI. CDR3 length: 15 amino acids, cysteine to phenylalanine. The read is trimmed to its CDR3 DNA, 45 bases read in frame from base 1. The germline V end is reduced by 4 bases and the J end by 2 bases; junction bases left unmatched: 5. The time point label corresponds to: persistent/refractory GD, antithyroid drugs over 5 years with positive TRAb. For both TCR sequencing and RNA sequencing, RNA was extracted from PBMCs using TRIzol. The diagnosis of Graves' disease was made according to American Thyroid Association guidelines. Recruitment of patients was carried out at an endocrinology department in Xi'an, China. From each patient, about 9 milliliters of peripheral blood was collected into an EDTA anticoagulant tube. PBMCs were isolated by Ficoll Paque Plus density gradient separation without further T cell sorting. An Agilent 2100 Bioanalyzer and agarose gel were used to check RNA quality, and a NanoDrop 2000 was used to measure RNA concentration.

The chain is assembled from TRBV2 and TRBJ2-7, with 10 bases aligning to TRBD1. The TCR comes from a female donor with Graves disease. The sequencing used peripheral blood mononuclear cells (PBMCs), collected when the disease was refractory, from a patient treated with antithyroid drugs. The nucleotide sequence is TGTGCCAGCAGTGCCGGGACAGGGGCGACCTACGAGCAGTACTTC. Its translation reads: CASSAGTGATYEQYF.